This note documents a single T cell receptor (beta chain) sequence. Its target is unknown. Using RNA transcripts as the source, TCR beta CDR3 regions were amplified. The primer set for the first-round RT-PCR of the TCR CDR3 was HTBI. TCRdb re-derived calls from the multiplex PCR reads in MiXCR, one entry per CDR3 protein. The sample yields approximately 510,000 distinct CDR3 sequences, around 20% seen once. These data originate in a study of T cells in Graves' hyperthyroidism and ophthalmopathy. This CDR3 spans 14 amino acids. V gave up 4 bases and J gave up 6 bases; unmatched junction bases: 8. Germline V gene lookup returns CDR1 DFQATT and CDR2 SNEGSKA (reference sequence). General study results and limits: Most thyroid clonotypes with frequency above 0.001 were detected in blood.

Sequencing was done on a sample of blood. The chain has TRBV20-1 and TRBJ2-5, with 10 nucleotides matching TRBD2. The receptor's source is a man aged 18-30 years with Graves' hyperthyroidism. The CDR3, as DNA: TGCAGTGCTATAAGCGGGGGGGCAGTGAAGACCCAGTACTTC. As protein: CSAISGGAVKTQYF.